These 21 T cell receptor beta chains were sequenced from one sample in a study of regulatory T cells in long-lasting Graves disease. Sample time point: newly diagnosed GD, antithyroid drugs for less than 3 months. PBMC-extracted RNA yielded the TCR library. CDR3 regions were amplified by Arm-PCR using iRepertoire HTBI primers to build TCR beta libraries. Each CDR3 protein is one row after TCRdb ran MiXCR on the multiplex PCR reads. The profile shows around 330,000 distinct CDR3 sequences, over 15% of them singletons. The specimen was peripheral blood mononuclear cells (PBMCs), collected at new diagnosis, from a patient treated with antithyroid drugs. Receptors were obtained from a female donor with Graves disease.

Worth noting for this clonotype: A far larger clone is only one base removed, so a read error is likely. The chain couples TRBV27 to TRBJ2-3, with D possibly being TRBD1 (5 bases). The tail of the sequence fits TRBJ2-1 better, so the J call may be wrong. Germline-derived CDR1 and CDR2 are MNHEY and SMNVEV (reference sequence). The CDR3 loop spans 15 amino acids. The CDR3 region is CASSLWAGSPETQFF. In DNA, the CDR3 is TGTGCCAGCAGTTTATGGGCAGGGTCGCCAGAGACCCAGTTCTTC.

This clonotype was observed a few times. The chain couples TRBV5-1 to TRBJ2-1; TRBD1 matches at 7 bases. Germline assignment: CDR1 SGHRS and CDR2 YFSETQ. The V and J ends lost 7 bases and 4 bases, in that order; junction bases with no gene match: 2. CDR3 length equals 12 residues. CDR3 residues: CASGTVYNEQFF. CDR3 coding DNA: TGCGCCAGCGGGACAGTATACAATGAGCAGTTCTTC.

Turning to this clonotype: This sequence may be a read error, since a much larger clone differs from it by one base. This chain uses TRBV24-1 with TRBJ2-1; the match to TRBD2 covers 8 bases. The germline V gene has CDR1 KGHDR and CDR2 SFDVKD. This CDR3 comprises 16 residues. This CDR3 is CDTSDSPSGSGNEQFF. For the CDR3, the DNA is TGTGACACCAGTGATTCCCCCAGCGGGAGCGGCAATGAGCAGTTCTTC.

This clonotype was observed at least ten times. The chain links TRBV20-1 to TRBJ2-7, with 12 bases aligning to TRBD2. This CDR3 comprises 14 residues. J lost 7 bases, V lost 4 bases, and 8 bases had no gene match. CDR1 is DFQATT and CDR2 is SNEGSKA in the germline V gene (reference sequence). This chain's CDR3 is CSAIGLAGIEEQYF. Written as DNA, the CDR3 is TGCAGTGCTATTGGACTAGCGGGGATTGAGGAGCAGTACTTC.

This clonotype appeared a few times. The junction and the germline gene differ at one end; a read error may be behind it. The chain has TRBV12-3 or TRBV12-4 and TRBJ2-1; 9 bases are shared with TRBD1. This CDR3 region has 12 residues. CDR3 region: CASSRAGTGSLF. As DNA, the CDR3 is TGTGCCAGCAGTCGCGCGGGGACAGGGTCTCTCTTC.

This clonotype was seen repeatedly, ten times or more. The V and J genes are TRBV5-1 and TRBJ1-1; maybe TRBD1 (5 bases). Germline CDR1 SGHRS, CDR2 YFSETQ. The V end lost 5 bases, the J end lost 1 base, and 15 bases lay between the germline ends. CDR3 length: 15 amino acids. The CDR3 protein is CASRYFTGENTEAFF. CDR3 nucleotides: TGCGCCAGCAGGTATTTCACAGGAGAGAACACTGAAGCTTTCTTT.

This clonotype was recorded many times. The genes are TRBV6-1 and TRBJ1-5; 9 nucleotides agree with TRBD1. Germline V gene data show CDR1 as MNHNS and CDR2 as SASEGT. The CDR3 has 14 amino acids. J lost 4 bases, V lost 6 bases, and 4 bases had no gene match. The CDR3 loop is CASSRGQGNQPQHF. The CDR3 coding sequence is TGTGCCAGCAGCCGGGGACAGGGAAATCAGCCCCAGCATTTT.

This clonotype was counted only a few times. The chain uses TRBV12-5 and TRBJ2-7; no clear D. V was shortened by 7 bases and J by 2 bases, with 12 bases between the two germline ends. CDR1 LGHNT and CDR2 FRNRAP come from the germline V gene. This CDR3 contains 13 residues. CDR3 in DNA: TGTGCTAGTGTCCCCCCGGGTGCCTACGAGCAGTACTTC. As protein: CASVPPGAYEQYF.

This clonotype came up many times. The chain couples TRBV30 to TRBJ2-7; 7 positions agree with TRBD1. Germline V gene data show CDR1 as GTSNPN and CDR2 as SVGIG (reference sequence). V shed 0 bases and J 7 bases; nucleotides not matched to a gene: 9. This CDR3 is 14 amino acids long. The DNA of the CDR3 is TGTGCCTGGAGTGTAACAGGGGCCGGGTGGGAGCAGTACTTC. Translation: CAWSVTGAGWEQYF.

This clonotype has ten or more counts. The chain employs TRBV28 and TRBJ1-1; 11 positions match TRBD1. The CDR3 loop spans 15 amino acids. After removal of 3 bases from V and 5 bases from J, the junction contained 5 bases not matched to a gene. The V gene's germline CDR1 is MDHEN and CDR2 SYDVKM. The CDR3 bases are TGTGCCAGCAGTTTGGACAGGGGGCTGGATACTGAAGCTTTCTTT. Its translation is CASSLDRGLDTEAFF.

This clonotype was detected a few times. The genes are TRBV5-1 and TRBJ2-5; possibly TRBD1 for D (6 bases). V dropped 4 bases and J dropped 4 bases, with 14 bases sitting between them. CDR1 is SGHRS, CDR2 YFSETQ, per germline. The CDR3 spans 14 residues. This CDR3 is CASSPQTGLETQYF. Here the CDR3 DNA reads TGCGCCAGCAGCCCCCAGACAGGATTAGAGACCCAGTACTTC.

This clonotype was recorded many times. CDR3: CASSPGLLQVGEQFF. The CDR3 bases are TGTGCCAGCAGCCCGGGACTACTCCAGGTTGGGGAGCAGTTCTTC. The gene calls are TRBV6-1 and TRBJ2-1; 7 bases agree with TRBD2. The V gene's germline CDR1 is MNHNS and CDR2 SASEGT. V was clipped by 6 bases and J by 10 bases; unmatched bases: 15. There are 15 residues in the CDR3.

V usage is TRBV28 and J usage is TRBJ1-2; D may be TRBD1 (6 bases). CDR3 length: 18 amino acids. The germline CDR1 and CDR2 sequences are MDHEN and SYDVKM. The V gene lost 6 bases and the J gene lost 6 bases, with 29 bases spanning the gap. As DNA, the CDR3 is TGTGCCAGCAGGGTGATCGGCCGGGGGGGCCGGGGGGCGGATGGCTACACCTTC. It encodes CASRVIGRGGRGADGYTF.

This clonotype has ten or more counts. V is TRBV12-3 or TRBV12-4 and J is TRBJ2-7; 8 bases are a match to TRBD1. With V trimmed by 3 bases and J by 3 bases, 4 bases remained unmatched. The CDR3 totals 14 residues. The CDR3 loop is CASSFSDRDYEQYF. DNA of the CDR3: TGTGCCAGCAGTTTTTCGGACAGGGACTACGAGCAGTACTTC.

This clonotype has just a few counts. The J gene is TRBJ2-3, the V gene TRBV12-3 or TRBV12-4, with 7 nucleotides matching TRBD2. The CDR3 is 17 amino acids. With 6 bases clipped from V and 1 base from J, the junction kept 13 bases outside the gene matches. The DNA for the CDR3 is TGTGCCAGCAGGGCTTTTTTACGGGAGGTTGGCACAGATACGCAGTATTTT. Translated: CASRAFLREVGTDTQYF.

This clonotype is a singleton in its sample. The chain combines TRBV7-8 with TRBJ2-7, with D perhaps TRBD2 (5 bases). Per the germline V gene, CDR1 is SGHVS and CDR2 is FQNEAQ. V lost 1 base to trimming and J lost 5 bases, with 15 bases between them. The CDR3 has 15 amino acids. The CDR3 sequence is CASSLGVGLADEQYF. The CDR3 DNA follows: TGTGCCAGCAGCTTAGGAGTCGGGCTAGCAGACGAGCAGTACTTC.

The sample holds a few counts of this clonotype. The chain has TRBV6-1 and TRBJ2-3, with a weak D call TRBD1 (5 bases). This CDR3 contains 16 residues. V lost 2 bases to trimming and J lost 1 base, with 13 bases between them. Per the germline V gene, CDR1 is MNHNS and CDR2 is SASEGT. The CDR3 DNA reads TGTGCCAGCAGTGAAAGGGTACAGGCGGGCACAGATACGCAGTATTTT. Translation: CASSERVQAGTDTQYF.

The table lists this clonotype with many counts. This chain uses TRBV3-1 with TRBJ1-6, with D uncertain. The germline V gene has CDR1 LGHDT and CDR2 YNNKEL (reference sequence). Deletions cut 3 bases from V and 8 bases from J, with 8 bases between. CDR3 length equals 13 residues. The CDR3 region is CASSHGVHSPLHF. The CDR3 DNA sequence: TGTGCCAGCAGCCACGGGGTCCATTCACCCCTCCACTTT.

The V gene is TRBV6-1, the J gene TRBJ2-2; TRBD1 aligns across 10 bases. The germline V gene has CDR1 MNHNS and CDR2 SASEGT. The CDR3 is 18 residues long. V shed 0 bases, J shed 7 bases, and the junction held 11 bases outside the gene matches. CDR3 DNA sequence: TGTGCCAGCAGTGAAGCGCCGGGACAGGGGAGAGTCGACGGGGAGCTGTTTTTT. The encoded protein is CASSEAPGQGRVDGELFF.

Many counts were recorded for this clonotype. The J gene is TRBJ2-7, the V gene TRBV20-1, with no clear D. The CDR3 totals 14 residues. The germline V and J ends were trimmed by 5 bases and 2 bases, with 16 bases remaining between them. Germline V CDR1 and CDR2: DFQATT, SNEGSKA (reference sequence). The CDR3 nucleotides are TGCAGTGCTTCTGCGAAACGGGTGACCTACGAGCAGTACTTC. It encodes CSASAKRVTYEQYF.

This clonotype was recorded many times. This chain joins TRBV20-1 and TRBJ1-4; D is undetermined. The CDR3 extends over 14 amino acids. Trimming took off 5 bases at V and 7 bases at J, with 17 bases between the two ends. Germline loops: CDR1 DFQATT, CDR2 SNEGSKA (reference sequence). The DNA for the CDR3 is TGCAGTGCTCGAGCACGGGGAGGACCTGAAAAACTGTTTTTT. Translation: CSARARGGPEKLFF.